Below, 16 T cell receptor beta chains from the same sample are listed, as sequenced in a study of early T cells in non-severe SARS-CoV-2 infection. TCRdb re-analysed the 5' RACE reads in MiXCR, keeping a single row per CDR3 protein. Of almost 45,000 distinct CDR3 sequences in the sample, 6% to 6.5% were seen once. Sequenced input: whole blood. These receptors came from an adult who was a healthcare worker with PCR-confirmed SARS-CoV-2 infection or an uninfected control (not recorded which).

This clonotype was seen ten or more times. The CDR3 loop reads CASTFGTSGRNEQFF. The CDR3, as DNA: TGTGCCAGCACCTTTGGGACTAGCGGCCGCAATGAGCAGTTCTTC. This chain links TRBV7-9 with TRBJ2-1, with 11 nucleotides matching TRBD2. This CDR3 comprises 15 residues. Germline CDR1 and CDR2: SEHNR and FQNEAQ (reference sequence). V shed 7 bases, J shed 6 bases, and the junction held 8 bases outside the gene matches.

This clonotype is a singleton in its sample. A read error is possible here, since a much larger clone lies one base away. The chain uses TRBV5-1 and TRBJ2-6; D might be TRBD1 (5 bases). Per germline, CDR1 SGHRS and CDR2 YFSETQ. The CDR3 runs 14 residues. The CDR3 DNA is TGCGCCAGCAGGGCTCACTCTGGGGCCAACGCCCTGACTTTC. This gives the protein CASRAHSGANALTF.

The sample holds a few counts of this clonotype. The chain is built from TRBV5-4 and TRBJ2-5; the match to TRBD2 covers 7 bases. Looked up from germline, CDR1 is SGHNT and CDR2 is YYREEE (reference sequence). The CDR3 has 17 residues. The V segment lost 0 bases and the J segment 4 bases; nucleotides outside the gene matches: 12. CDR3 DNA: TGTGCCAGCAGCTTGGCGACTAGCATGGGACTTCGAGAGACCCAGTACTTC. Protein product: CASSLATSMGLRETQYF.

V gene TRBV20-1 combines with J gene TRBJ2-3; D remains ambiguous. Germline CDR1 and CDR2: DFQATT and SNEGSKA (reference sequence). V was trimmed by 0 bases and J by 2 bases, leaving 9 bases between them. This CDR3 has 14 residues. In DNA form, the CDR3 reads TGCAGTGCTAGAGATTACCAGCACACAGATACGCAGTATTTT. Its translation is CSARDYQHTDTQYF.

This clonotype was picked up many times. The CDR3 bases are TGTGCCAGCAGTGAATGGGACAGGGGTCTTCAGCCCCAGCATTTT. It encodes CASSEWDRGLQPQHF. The chain is built from TRBV6-1 and TRBJ1-5; 10 nucleotides match TRBD1. V shed 2 bases, J shed 6 bases, and the junction held 4 bases outside the gene matches. The germline CDR1 and CDR2 sequences are MNHNS and SASEGT. The CDR3 consists of 15 residues.

This clonotype was recorded at least ten times. The genes are TRBV20-1 and TRBJ1-2; maybe TRBD1 (5 bases). This CDR3 is built from 14 residues. Looked up from germline, CDR1 is DFQATT and CDR2 is SNEGSKA (reference sequence). The V gene lost 1 base and the J gene lost 7 bases, with 16 bases spanning the gap. This CDR3 is CSARAPAGQGGYTF. Written as DNA, the CDR3 is TGCAGTGCTAGAGCCCCGGCAGGTCAGGGTGGCTACACCTTC.

This clonotype was recorded many times. The V and J genes are TRBV27 and TRBJ1-6; D gene ambiguous. Germline lookup yields CDR1 MNHEY and CDR2 SMNVEV (reference sequence). Trimming stripped 6 bases from V and 1 base from J, with 10 bases between. The CDR3 is 15 amino acids. The CDR3 region is CASRGAGSYNSPLHF. As DNA, the CDR3 is TGTGCCAGCAGGGGAGCAGGATCCTATAATTCACCCCTCCACTTT.

This clonotype has a handful of counts. V and J are TRBV6-5 and TRBJ1-5; D uncertain. This CDR3 has 16 amino acids. Trimming left V 5 bases short and J 2 bases short, with 16 bases between. Germline CDR1 MNHEY, CDR2 SVGAGI. Written as DNA, the CDR3 is TGTGCCAGCAGTCCCTATCCCACCCGTGGCAATCAGCCCCAGCATTTT. Its translation: CASSPYPTRGNQPQHF.

The rearrangement joins TRBV28 to TRBJ1-1; D is ambiguous. This CDR3 has 13 amino acids. V lost 7 bases to trimming and J lost 5 bases, with 14 bases between them. Germline V gives CDR1 MDHEN, CDR2 SYDVKM. Here the CDR3 reads CASTTLRRTEAFF. CDR3 DNA sequence: TGTGCCAGCACCACCCTGAGGAGGACTGAAGCTTTCTTT.

This clonotype appeared many times. The J gene is TRBJ2-5, the V gene TRBV20-1, with 7 positions matching TRBD2. With V trimmed by 3 bases and J by 5 bases, 3 bases remained unmatched. In germline, CDR1 is DFQATT, CDR2 SNEGSKA (reference sequence). This CDR3 contains 12 residues. The CDR3 spells CSARGGRETQYF. In DNA form, the CDR3 reads TGCAGTGCTAGGGGAGGGCGGGAGACCCAGTACTTC.

This clonotype turned up a few times. This rearrangement joins TRBV28 to TRBJ1-1; perhaps TRBD1 as D (5 bases). The germline V gene encodes CDR1 MDHEN and CDR2 SYDVKM. Trimming removed 5 bases from V and 2 bases from J, with 12 bases in between. The CDR3 sequence is 14 residues long. The CDR3 coding sequence is TGTGCCAGCAGTCCATGGGACGGAAACACTGAAGCTTTCTTT. Translating gives CASSPWDGNTEAFF.

This clonotype was recorded at least ten times. V usage is TRBV18 and J usage is TRBJ2-5; D is perhaps TRBD2 (6 bases). The germline V and J ends were trimmed by 4 bases and 5 bases, with 11 bases remaining between them. The CDR3 has 13 amino acids. Germline V CDR1 and CDR2: KGHSH, LQKENI. CDR3 DNA: TGTGCCAGCTCACAGGCGAGCGGGGAGACCCAGTACTTC. Translating gives CASSQASGETQYF.

There are many counts of this clonotype. The chain couples TRBV6-2 or TRBV6-3 to TRBJ1-6; D ambiguous. CDR1 is MNHEY and CDR2 is SVGEGT in the germline V gene. The CDR3 covers 14 residues. Trimming pared 6 bases from V and 9 bases from J, leaving 15 bases between. The CDR3, as DNA: TGTGCCAGCAGGAGCCGGGCCGGAATTTCACCCCTCCACTTT. This sequence encodes CASRSRAGISPLHF.

This clonotype showed up many times. CDR3 nucleotide sequence: TGCGCCAGCAGCTTGAACGGACACGACTACGAGCAGTACTTC. The encoded protein is CASSLNGHDYEQYF. The V gene is TRBV5-1, the J gene TRBJ2-7; possibly TRBD1 for D (5 bases). The V gene's germline CDR1 is SGHRS and CDR2 YFSETQ. Trimming pared 1 base from V and 3 bases from J, leaving 11 bases between. The CDR3 has 14 residues. Supplemented by reference TRBV5-1 and TRBJ2-7, the full variable domain reads KAGVTQTPRYLIKTRGQQVTLSCSPISGHRSVSWYQQTPGQGLQFLFEYFSETQRNKGNFPGRFSGRQFSNSRSEMNVSTLELGDSALYLCASSLNGHDYEQYFGPGTRLTVT.

This rearrangement joins TRBV18 to TRBJ2-1, with TRBD1 identical over 7 bases. Looked up from germline, CDR1 is KGHSH and CDR2 is LQKENI. The CDR3 covers 18 residues. V lost 1 base to trimming and J lost 10 bases; unmatched junction nucleotides: 19. The DNA for the CDR3 is TGTGCCAGCTCACCACTCGGAACCCGACAGGGAACTTTGACGGAGCAGTTCTTC. Translation: CASSPLGTRQGTLTEQFF. Variable domain in full (rest from reference TRBV18 and TRBJ2-1): NAGVMQNPRHLVRRRGQEARLRCSPMKGHSHVYWYRQLPEEGLKFMVYLQKENIIDESGMPKERFSAEFPKEGPSILRIQQVVRGDSAAYFCASSPLGTRQGTLTEQFFGPGTRLTVL.

The table lists this clonotype with many counts. The chain joins TRBV12-3 or TRBV12-4 to TRBJ1-2, with D perhaps matching TRBD1 (5 bases). V was trimmed by 4 bases and J by 0 bases, leaving 12 bases between them. CDR3 size: 15 residues. CDR3 residues: CASSSLTASNYGYTF. The CDR3 DNA sequence: TGTGCCAGCAGTTCCCTGACAGCCTCTAACTATGGCTACACCTTC.